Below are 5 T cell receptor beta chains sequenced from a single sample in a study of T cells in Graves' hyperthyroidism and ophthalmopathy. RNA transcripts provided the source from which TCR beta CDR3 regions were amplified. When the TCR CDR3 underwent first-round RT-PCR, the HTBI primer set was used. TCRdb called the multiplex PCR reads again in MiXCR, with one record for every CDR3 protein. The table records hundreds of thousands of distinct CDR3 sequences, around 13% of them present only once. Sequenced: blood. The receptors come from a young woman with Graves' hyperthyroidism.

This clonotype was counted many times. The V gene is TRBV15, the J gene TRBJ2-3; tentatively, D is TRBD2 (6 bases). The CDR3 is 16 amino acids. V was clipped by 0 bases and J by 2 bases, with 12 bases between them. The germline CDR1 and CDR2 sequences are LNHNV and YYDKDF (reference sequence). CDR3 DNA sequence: TGTGCCACCAGCAGAGATACGAGCGGGTCCACAGATACGCAGTATTTT. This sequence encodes CATSRDTSGSTDTQYF.

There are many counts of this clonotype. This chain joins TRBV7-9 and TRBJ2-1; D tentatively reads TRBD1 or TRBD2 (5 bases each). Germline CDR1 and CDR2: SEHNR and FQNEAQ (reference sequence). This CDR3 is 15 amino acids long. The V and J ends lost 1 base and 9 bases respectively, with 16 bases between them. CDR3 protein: CASSLEMGVVGEQFF. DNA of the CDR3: TGTGCCAGCAGCTTAGAAATGGGGGTGGTTGGTGAGCAGTTCTTC.

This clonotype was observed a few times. CDR3 loop: CASSQFGVGGAYNSPLHF. The CDR3 DNA follows: TGCGCCAGCAGCCAATTTGGGGTCGGGGGCGCCTATAATTCACCCCTCCACTTT. V and J are TRBV4-1 and TRBJ1-6; a possible D gene is TRBD1 (6 bases). V was pared by 2 bases and J by 2 bases, with 16 bases between. The germline CDR1 and CDR2 sequences are MGHRA and YSYEKL. The CDR3 runs 18 residues.

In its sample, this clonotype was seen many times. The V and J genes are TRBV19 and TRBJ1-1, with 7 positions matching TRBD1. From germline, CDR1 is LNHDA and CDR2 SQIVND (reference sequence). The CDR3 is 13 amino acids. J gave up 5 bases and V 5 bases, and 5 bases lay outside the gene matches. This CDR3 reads CASSVNRGTEAFF. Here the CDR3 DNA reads TGTGCCAGTAGTGTAAACAGGGGAACTGAAGCTTTCTTT.

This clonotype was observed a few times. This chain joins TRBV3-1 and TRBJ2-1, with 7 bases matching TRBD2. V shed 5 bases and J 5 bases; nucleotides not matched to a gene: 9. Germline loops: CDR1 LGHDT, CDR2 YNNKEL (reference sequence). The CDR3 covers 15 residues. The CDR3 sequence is CASSERGTTNNEQFF. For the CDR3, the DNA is TGTGCCAGCAGCGAAAGAGGGACTACTAACAATGAGCAGTTCTTC.